The next 32 T cell receptor beta chains were all read from a single sample in a study of blood T cell repertoires in COVID-19. Clones were sequenced by immunoSEQ multiplex PCR, and TCRdb holds only the in-frame ones, with some missing. The sample has 90,000 to 120,000 clones, about four fifths seen once. Source material: peripheral blood. These receptors all stem from a woman over 75 with active or convalescent COVID-19.

The chain uses TRBV7-8 and TRBJ2-7, with D tentatively TRBD1 (5 bases). Germline V CDR1 and CDR2: SGHVS, FQNEAQ. V lost 0 bases and J 1 base, leaving 10 bases between the germline ends. The CDR3 is made up of 15 amino acids. The CDR3 bases are TGTGCCAGCAGCTTAGCGGGGCAGGTTTCCTACGAGCAGTACTTC. This sequence encodes CASSLAGQVSYEQYF. The full variable domain, with the rest looked up from reference TRBV7-8 and TRBJ2-7, is GAGVSQSPRYKVAKRGQDVALRCDPISGHVSLFWYQQALGQGPEFLTYFQNEAQLDKSGLPSDRFFAERPEGSVSTLKIQRTQQEDSAVYLCASSLAGQVSYEQYFGPGTRLTVT.

The rearrangement joins TRBV5-4 to TRBJ1-3, with D hard to call. Trimming took off 0 bases at V and 0 bases at J, with 10 bases between the two ends. CDR1 is SGHNT, CDR2 YYREEE, per germline (reference sequence). This CDR3 contains 16 residues. CDR3 region: CASSLGGDVSGNTIYF. The CDR3 DNA is TGTGCCAGCAGCTTGGGCGGTGATGTCTCTGGAAACACCATATATTTT.

This chain links TRBV30 with TRBJ1-6; D call uncertain. This CDR3 spans 13 amino acids. V was shortened by 4 bases and J by 8 bases, with 12 bases between the two germline ends. Germline loops: CDR1 GTSNPN, CDR2 SVGIG (reference sequence). CDR3 DNA sequence: TGTGCCTGGAAGACGACTGCGGATTCACCCCTCCACTTT. This encodes CAWKTTADSPLHF. The full variable domain, completed using reference TRBV30 and TRBJ1-6, is SQTIHQWPATLVQPVGSPLSLECTVEGTSNPNLYWYRQAAGRGLQLLFYSVGIGQISSEVPQNLSASRPQDRQFILSSKKLLLSDSGFYLCAWKTTADSPLHFGNGTRLTVT.

This clone appeared a few times. The chain links TRBV29-1 to TRBJ2-3; D remains ambiguous. The CDR3 is made up of 11 amino acids. V was trimmed by 7 bases and J by 6 bases, leaving 11 bases between them. Germline-derived CDR1 and CDR2 are SQVTM and ANQGSEA. The DNA for the CDR3 is TGCAGCGCCCAGCCCGGGGATACGCAGTATTTT. Translation gives CSAQPGDTQYF.

The chain joins TRBV2 to TRBJ1-5, with a possible D match to TRBD1 (5 bases). Germline V lookup: CDR1 SNHLY, CDR2 FYNNEI. V lost 4 bases to trimming and J lost 7 bases, with 20 bases between them. The CDR3 consists of 16 residues. The CDR3 DNA is TGTGCCAGCAGTGCCCAGGGTACTGCCTCAAGGCAGCCCCAGCATTTT. Amino acid sequence: CASSAQGTASRQPQHF.

This clone was detected only once. The chain links TRBV23-1 to TRBJ1-1, with D perhaps matching TRBD1 (6 bases). TRBV23-1 is an ORF for which the function is uncertain. V was shortened by 5 bases and J by 1 base, with 20 bases between the two germline ends. The CDR3 consists of 17 residues. The CDR3 is CASSSKNSGQRNTEAFF. The CDR3 DNA follows: TGCGCCAGCAGTTCCAAAAATTCCGGACAGAGGAACACTGAAGCTTTCTTT.

The chain couples TRBV11-2 to TRBJ1-4; D is uncertain. CDR1 and CDR2 (germline): SGHAT, FQNNGV. Trimming stripped 5 bases from V and 8 bases from J, with 15 bases between. The CDR3 loop spans 14 amino acids. The CDR3 DNA is TGTGCCAGCAGCCCACGACTGGGTTGGGAAAAACTGTTTTTT. Translating it yields CASSPRLGWEKLFF.

This clone has only one observation. The sample contains more than one DNA sequence encoding this CDR3. The CDR3 sequence is CASSLVGEETQYF. The CDR3 DNA follows: TGTGCCAGCAGCTTGGTGGGAGAGGAGACCCAGTACTTC. This rearrangement joins TRBV5-4 to TRBJ2-5, with TRBD2 as a possible D gene (5 bases). The V end lost 0 bases, the J end lost 5 bases, and 8 bases lay between the germline ends. Germline lookup yields CDR1 SGHNT and CDR2 YYREEE (reference sequence). There are 13 residues in the CDR3.

V gene TRBV5-1 combines with J gene TRBJ2-1, with TRBD2 matching over 13 bases. The V gene end was trimmed by 3 bases and the J gene end by 7 bases; junction bases not matched to a gene: 4. Germline CDR1 and CDR2: SGHRS and YFSETQ. The CDR3 runs to 15 residues. The CDR3 DNA reads TGCGCCAGCAGCTGGGGACTAGCGGGACGGAATGAGCAGTTCTTC. Its translation: CASSWGLAGRNEQFF.

The V call is TRBV2, the J call TRBJ2-2; 7 positions match TRBD1. Trimming took 2 bases from V and 1 from J; bases not matched to a gene: 4. In germline, CDR1 is SNHLY, CDR2 FYNNEI. This CDR3 has 16 residues. CDR3 bases: TGTGCCAGCAGTGAAAGACAGGGCGGGAACACCGGGGAGCTGTTTTTT. Translation: CASSERQGGNTGELFF. Full variable domain (rest looked up from reference TRBV2 and TRBJ2-2): EPEVTQTPSHQVTQMGQEVILRCVPISNHLYFYWYRQILGQKVEFLVSFYNNEISEKSEIFDDQFSVERPDGSNFTLKIRSTKLEDSAMYFCASSERQGGNTGELFFGEGSRLTVL.

The chain recombines TRBV28 with TRBJ1-4, with TRBD1 as a possible D gene (6 bases). CDR3 length: 15 amino acids. From germline, CDR1 is MDHEN and CDR2 SYDVKM. V lost 6 bases, J lost 3 bases, and 14 bases lay in between. The DNA of the CDR3 is TGTGCCAGCAGACGTACAGGGTTGGCTAATGAAAAACTGTTTTTT. This encodes CASRRTGLANEKLFF. The full variable domain, in which reference TRBV28 and TRBJ1-4 provide the parts outside the CDR3, is DVKVTQSSRYLVKRTGEKVFLECVQDMDHENMFWYRQDPGLGLRLIYFSYDVKMKEKGDIPEGYSVSREKKERFSLILESASTNQTSMYLCASRRTGLANEKLFFGSGTQLSVL.

The J gene is TRBJ2-3, the V gene TRBV9; D not resolved. This CDR3 has 14 amino acids. CDR1 is SGDLS and CDR2 is YYNGEE in the germline V gene. The V gene lost 0 bases and the J gene lost 2 bases, with 7 bases spanning the gap. The CDR3 DNA is TGTGCCAGCAGCGTAGCGGCGGCCACAGATACGCAGTATTTT. Translated: CASSVAAATDTQYF.

The J gene is TRBJ2-1, the V gene TRBV2, with D perhaps TRBD2 (5 bases). The ends were cut back, 0 bases at V and 7 bases at J, with 13 bases in the middle. The CDR3 totals 15 residues. Germline values: CDR1 SNHLY, CDR2 FYNNEI. The CDR3 sequence: CASSEARATGNEQFF. In nucleotides, the CDR3 is TGTGCCAGCAGTGAAGCGCGGGCTACGGGAAATGAGCAGTTCTTC.

DNA for the CDR3: TGCAGTGCTAGTAAGCGGGGCCCCATTCAGTACTTC. Translated, it gives CSASKRGPIQYF. The chain is built from TRBV20-1 and TRBJ2-4; 7 bases match TRBD2. Unmatched junction bases numbered 5, after V lost 3 bases and J lost 9 bases. This CDR3 contains 12 residues. The germline CDR1 and CDR2 sequences are DFQATT and SNEGSKA (reference sequence).

The V call is TRBV19, the J call TRBJ1-2; 7 bases are a match to TRBD1. J was trimmed by 6 bases and V by 4 bases; bases with no gene match: 5. Germline CDR1 and CDR2: LNHDA and SQIVND (reference sequence). There are 13 residues in the CDR3. CDR3 sequence reads: CASSTGQVHGYTF. CDR3 DNA: TGTGCCAGTAGTACCGGACAGGTACATGGCTACACCTTC.

This clone was detected many times. This sequence joins TRBV7-2 and TRBJ2-7; a possible D gene is TRBD1 (5 bases). The CDR3 is 14 residues long. CDR1 and CDR2 (germline): SGHTA, FQGNSA. Trimming removed 3 bases from V and 4 bases from J, with 13 bases in between. CDR3 sequence: CASSLGRERYEQYF. CDR3 in DNA: TGTGCCAGCAGCTTGGGCAGGGAAAGGTACGAGCAGTACTTC.

As DNA, the CDR3 is TGTGCCAGCAGCTTAAGCGCGACAGCTGTAGACGAGCAGTACTTC. This translates into CASSLSATAVDEQYF. This sequence joins TRBV7-9 and TRBJ2-7; D might be TRBD1 (5 bases). The ends were cut back, 2 bases at V and 5 bases at J, with 16 bases in the middle. Looked up from germline, CDR1 is SEHNR and CDR2 is FQNEAQ (reference sequence). The CDR3 has 15 amino acids.

The CDR3 nucleotides read TGTGCCAGCAGCCAAGAACAGGGGGCGGGAGCTTTCTTT. Amino acid sequence: CASSQEQGAGAFF. The chain joins TRBV3-1 (or the pseudogene TRBV3-2) to TRBJ1-1; the match to TRBD1 covers 9 bases. The V gene's germline CDR1 is LGHDT and CDR2 YNNKEL (reference sequence). This CDR3 comprises 13 residues. Unmatched junction bases numbered 3, after V lost 0 bases and J lost 10 bases.

This clone appeared a few times. The rearrangement links TRBV15 to TRBJ2-1; a weak D match, TRBD2 (5 bases). The V end was cut by 8 bases, the J end by 5 bases, with 10 bases between. This CDR3 has 12 residues. The V gene's germline CDR1 is LNHNV and CDR2 YYDKDF (reference sequence). CDR3 sequence: CATGELNNEQFF. The CDR3 nucleotides read TGTGCCACCGGGGAGTTGAACAATGAGCAGTTCTTC.

The rearrangement uses TRBV19 and TRBJ1-1, with TRBD1 matching 7 bases. This CDR3 is built from 15 residues. The germline V gene encodes CDR1 LNHDA and CDR2 SQIVND (reference sequence). The V gene end was trimmed by 5 bases and the J gene end by 1 base; junction bases not matched to a gene: 7. DNA for the CDR3: TGTGCCAGTAGTCAGAGACAGGGCTCGAACACTGAAGCTTTCTTT. The encoded protein is CASSQRQGSNTEAFF.

The CDR3 sequence: CASSLEPGGKKYF. The CDR3 DNA follows: TGCGCCAGCAGCTTGGAACCGGGGGGGAAGAAGTACTTC. The chain joins TRBV5-1 to TRBJ2-7; 8 bases line up with TRBD2. Germline values: CDR1 SGHRS, CDR2 YFSETQ. There are 13 residues in the CDR3. Trimming took 0 bases from V and 11 from J; bases not matched to a gene: 7.

This chain uses TRBV6-5 with TRBJ1-2; D may be TRBD1 (5 bases). The CDR3 loop spans 16 amino acids. The ends were cut back, 0 bases at V and 4 bases at J, with 15 bases in the middle. CDR1 MNHEY and CDR2 SVGAGI come from the germline V gene. This chain's CDR3 is CASSYSMVRGGYGYTF. CDR3 nucleotide sequence: TGTGCCAGCAGTTACTCGATGGTTAGGGGAGGCTATGGCTACACCTTC.

The gene calls are TRBV5-1 and TRBJ1-4; D perhaps matches TRBD1 (5 bases). Per the germline V gene, CDR1 is SGHRS and CDR2 is YFSETQ. Trimming left V 3 bases short and J 8 bases short, with 14 bases between. The CDR3 length is 14 residues. This CDR3 reads CASSSGGDGEKLFF. For the CDR3, the DNA is TGCGCCAGCAGCTCTGGGGGGGACGGCGAAAAACTGTTTTTT.

The chain uses TRBV7-9 and TRBJ2-3; tentatively, D is TRBD1 (6 bases). The CDR3 length is 15 residues. Between the trimmed V and J ends, which lost 4 bases and 2 bases, there was a span of 13 bases. Germline V CDR1 and CDR2: SEHNR, FQNEAQ (reference sequence). The CDR3, as DNA: TGTGCCAGCAGCTCCTGGACAGAACCCACAGATACGCAGTATTTT. It yields the protein CASSSWTEPTDTQYF.

The rearrangement joins TRBV19 to TRBJ2-1, with D maybe TRBD1 (6 bases). Germline V gene lookup returns CDR1 LNHDA and CDR2 SQIVND (reference sequence). This CDR3 region has 15 residues. Trimming took off 5 bases at V and 4 bases at J, with 15 bases between the two ends. Here the CDR3 reads CASSLGQLTYNEQFF. CDR3 DNA: TGTGCCAGTAGTCTCGGACAGCTGACATACAATGAGCAGTTCTTC. The variable domain in full, completed from reference TRBV19 and TRBJ2-1, reads DGGITQSPKYLFRKEGQNVTLSCEQNLNHDAMYWYRQDPGQGLRLIYYSQIVNDFQKGDIAEGYSVSREKKESFPLTVTSAQKNPTAFYLCASSLGQLTYNEQFFGPGTRLTVL.

The CDR3 loop reads CASSEVGGTGYTF. CDR3 coding DNA: TGTGCCAGCAGCGAAGTCGGAGGAACTGGCTACACCTTC. The rearrangement links TRBV12-3 or TRBV12-4 to TRBJ1-2; no definite D call. This CDR3 region has 13 residues. Trimming removed 6 bases at V and 7 bases at J, with 15 bases between.

The chain employs TRBV9 and TRBJ1-5; D perhaps matches TRBD1 (6 bases). Deletions cut 4 bases from V and 0 bases from J, with 11 bases between. The CDR3 loop spans 15 amino acids. Per germline, CDR1 SGDLS and CDR2 YYNGEE. The DNA of the CDR3 is TGTGCCAGCAGCAACCAACAGGGTAGCAATCAGCCCCAGCATTTT. It codes for CASSNQQGSNQPQHF.

CDR3 in DNA: TGTGCCAGCAGCTTGTTTCCTAGCGGGAACCGGGAGCTGTTTTTT. Encoded protein: CASSLFPSGNRELFF. This chain uses TRBV5-5 with TRBJ2-2; 9 bases align to TRBD2. V trimming: 1 base; J trimming: 9 bases; junction bases outside the gene matches: 7. The CDR3 spans 15 residues. Per the germline V gene, CDR1 is SGHKS and CDR2 is YYEKEE (reference sequence).

This chain connects TRBV10-3 to TRBJ2-1; 8 bases are a match to TRBD1. V shed 6 bases and J 3 bases; nucleotides not matched to a gene: 1. CDR1 and CDR2 (germline): ENHRY, SYGVKD. The CDR3 runs 13 residues. The CDR3 DNA follows: TGTGCCATCAGACAGGGGGACTACAATGAGCAGTTCTTC. Translating gives CAIRQGDYNEQFF.

A single count supports this clone. The sample contains more than one DNA sequence encoding this CDR3. The gene calls are TRBV5-6 and TRBJ1-3; TRBD1 is a possible D gene (6 bases). The CDR3 extends over 14 amino acids. Trimming cost V 4 bases and J 2 bases, with 10 bases left between them. Germline lookup yields CDR1 SGHDT and CDR2 YYEEEE. The CDR3 sequence: CASSLRGPGNTIYF. CDR3 DNA: TGTGCCAGCAGCCTGCGGGGGCCTGGAAACACCATATATTTT.

The chain is built from TRBV20-1 and TRBJ1-1; weak D call: TRBD1 (5 bases). The CDR3 sequence is 14 residues long. Trimming removed 3 bases at V and 0 bases at J, with 11 bases between. From germline, CDR1 is DFQATT and CDR2 SNEGSKA (reference sequence). The CDR3 reads CSASGATVNTEAFF. The CDR3 bases are TGCAGTGCTAGTGGGGCGACAGTGAACACTGAAGCTTTCTTT.

J is TRBJ2-5 and V is TRBV9; possible D gene TRBD1, 5 bases. Germline values: CDR1 SGDLS, CDR2 YYNGEE. The CDR3 covers 15 residues. With 4 bases removed from V and 4 bases from J, the gap between germline ends came to 17 bases. The CDR3 nucleotides read TGTGCCAGCAGCCCCCAGTCTGTTCAGGGAGAGACCCAGTACTTC. Amino acids: CASSPQSVQGETQYF.